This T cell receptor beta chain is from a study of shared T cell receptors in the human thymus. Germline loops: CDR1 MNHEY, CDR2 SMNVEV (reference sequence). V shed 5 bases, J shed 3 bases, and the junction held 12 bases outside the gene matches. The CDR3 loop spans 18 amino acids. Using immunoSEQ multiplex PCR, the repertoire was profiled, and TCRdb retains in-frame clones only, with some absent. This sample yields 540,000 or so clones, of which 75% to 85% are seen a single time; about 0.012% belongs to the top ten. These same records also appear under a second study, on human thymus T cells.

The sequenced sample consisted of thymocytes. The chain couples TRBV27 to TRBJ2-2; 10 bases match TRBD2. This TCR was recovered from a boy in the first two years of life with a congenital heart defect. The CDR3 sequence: CASSMPAGGPGDTGELFF. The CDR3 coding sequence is TGTGCCAGCAGTATGCCAGCGGGAGGGCCTGGGGACACCGGGGAGCTGTTTTTT.